The rows below give T cell receptor beta chains drawn from one sample of a study of T cell responses to AZD1222 COVID-19 vaccine. The protocol was immunoSEQ multiplex PCR, while the TCRdb copy is restricted to in-frame clones and leaves out a portion. The top ten hold 2.5% to 3.5% of the sample, which has about 120,000 clones, roughly 93% seen once. Sample: peripheral blood, taken on day 0 of AZD1222 vaccination. Receptors were obtained from an adult in good health. Both conserved end residues are part of each CDR3.

v_gene	CDR3aa
TRBV6-5	CASSYSRGVGYTF
TRBV28	CASSGTGWENEKLFF
TRBV9	CASGTSGRLEETQYF
TRBV5-1	CASSVSNYGYTF
TRBV19	CASSSLLSREQFF
TRBV24-1	CATSDRGQNYGYTF
TRBV4-1	CASSQEFDLYEQYF
TRBV29-1	CSAGEASGAFF
TRBV5-1	CASSDNTDTQYF
TRBV19	CASSIGLAPFTQYF
TRBV13	CASSSSEGAGAGELFF
TRBV29-1	CSVETATGQPQHF
TRBV28	CASSLTSGSTDTQYF
TRBV18	CASSIPSGELFF
TRBV23-1	CASRVGGYNSPLHF
TRBV13	CASSRDLNQPQHF
TRBV29-1	CSAADTNLNEKLFF
TRBV6-4	CASSDARGMTSSGANVLTF
TRBV29-1	CSVGRLAGKAYNEQFF
TRBV7-9	CASSGAPSGKSYNEQFF
TRBV2	CASSAQGGGNTIYF
TRBV19	CASSIQSGALQPQHF
TRBV28	CASRAHAPNQPQHF
TRBV7-9	CASSDSPGVDEQFF
TRBV19	CASKLAGGHEQFF
TRBV15	CATSREAGETDTQYF
TRBV30	CAWSVRTLNTEAFF
TRBV21-1	CASSKRRMGRTSGANVLTF
TRBV11-2	CASSLDPSFYPTNEKLFF
TRBV4-1	CASSQEMIASGANEQFF
TRBV30	CAGTLAGGGTDTQYF
TRBV28	CASVRENFSEAFF
TRBV5-4	CASSKGLDNEQFF
TRBV5-1	CASSLTSGRYNEQFF
TRBV6-1	CASISGGGGYEKLFF
TRBV9	CASSVVGSQMNTEAFF
TRBV6-1	CASSEQSGANVLTF
TRBV30	CAWMDSSNTEAFF
TRBV19	CASSMDSLAKNIQYF
TRBV3-1/TRBV3-2	CASSQDWLPQETQYF
TRBV7-9	CASTSDREAYNSPLHF
TRBV5-4	CASSQGTSGMSGELFF
TRBV6-5	CASKTGGTEAFF
TRBV5-4	CASSLAFTSGLNEQFF
TRBV5-6	CASSEGTSGRAYEQYF
TRBV27	CASSNRGAYEQYF
TRBV4-1	CASSRWSWDSSTDTQYF
TRBV5-6	CASRTSGAAYEQYF
TRBV2	CASSPQGEGGYTF
TRBV12-3/TRBV12-4	CASRERTQAGQYF
TRBV2	CASNQANTEAFF
TRBV9	CASSVAEGTGYEQYF
TRBV20-1	CSAGGSYGYTF
TRBV5-1	CASSLGIRLDTDTQYF
TRBV24-1	CATSDGGQGSNQPQHF
TRBV6-5	CATGRLREDGYTF
TRBV28	CASSLAQGQHF
TRBV18	CASSPMAGGKYEQYF
TRBV18	CASSPGTSEMSSYNEQFF
TRBV11-3	CASSLVPGGQGPYGYTF